This TCR beta chain was captured by sequencing in a study of cytomegalovirus exposure and HLA in healthy donors. Turning to the study itself: Researchers previously reported finding 90 million to 130 million unique TCR beta sequences from around 200 million T cells. Notes on the study in general: In a later analysis, CMV-associated beta chains were mostly HLA-associated, it appeared. A later analysis, which compared TCR beta chains of equal frequency, found the HLA-associated ones more clonally expanded. It was in a later analysis that TCR association rates were seen to vary by HLA locus, highest for DRB1 and lowest for HLA-C.

PCR involved 60 Vbeta and 13 Jbeta primers. Clones were read by immunoSEQ multiplex PCR, and TCRdb kept only the in-frame ones, dropping some. Here the sample spans some 150,000 clones, approximately 80% being singletons. As for this clone: Its antigen is as yet unknown.

Sequencing input: PBMCs. This clonotype was sampled from a woman between 50 and 59 years old in good health and CMV-seropositive.

This CDR3 reads CASRLTHGGAQETQYF. The CDR3 DNA is TGTGCCAGCAGATTAACACACGGGGGGGCCCAAGAGACCCAGTACTTC. The chain carries TRBV5-4 and TRBJ2-5, with TRBD2 matching 8 bases. This CDR3 is 16 amino acids long. CDR1 is SGHNT, CDR2 YYREEE, per germline (reference sequence). The ends lost 5 bases at V and 1 base at J; junction bases unmatched: 10.